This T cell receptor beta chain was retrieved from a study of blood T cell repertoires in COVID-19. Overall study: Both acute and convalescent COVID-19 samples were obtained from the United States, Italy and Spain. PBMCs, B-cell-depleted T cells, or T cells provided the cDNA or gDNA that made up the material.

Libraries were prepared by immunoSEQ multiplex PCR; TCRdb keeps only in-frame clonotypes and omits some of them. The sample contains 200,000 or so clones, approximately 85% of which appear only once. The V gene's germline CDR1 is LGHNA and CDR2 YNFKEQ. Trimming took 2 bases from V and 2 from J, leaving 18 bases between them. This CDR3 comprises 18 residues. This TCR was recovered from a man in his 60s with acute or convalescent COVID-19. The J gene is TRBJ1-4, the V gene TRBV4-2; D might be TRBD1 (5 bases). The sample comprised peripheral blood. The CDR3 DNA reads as TGTGCCAGCAGCCAAAGGATAGGTGGGGCGCAGACTAATGAAAAACTGTTTTTT. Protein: CASSQRIGGAQTNEKLFF.